These 26 T cell receptor beta chains originate from one sample sequenced in a study of blood T cell repertoires in COVID-19. Clones were sequenced by immunoSEQ multiplex PCR, and TCRdb holds only the in-frame ones, with some missing. Altogether 100,000 or so clones are present, over 75% being singletons, with the ten largest covering around 10%. Sequenced material: peripheral blood. Receptors were obtained from a woman under 40 with acute or convalescent COVID-19.

This rearrangement joins TRBV27 to TRBJ1-2; D not certain. This CDR3 is 13 amino acids long. V was clipped by 6 bases and J by 8 bases, with 16 bases between them. The germline V gene encodes CDR1 MNHEY and CDR2 SMNVEV (reference sequence). CDR3 residues: CASRVEGVGGYTF. CDR3 nucleotide sequence: TGTGCCAGCAGGGTGGAGGGTGTGGGCGGCTACACCTTC.

The chain employs TRBV10-3 and TRBJ2-1; 8 positions match TRBD2. Germline V gives CDR1 ENHRY, CDR2 SYGVKD. V trimming: 6 bases; J trimming: 7 bases; junction bases outside the gene matches: 8. The CDR3 runs 14 residues. The CDR3 spells CAISPTSARNEQFF. The CDR3, as DNA: TGTGCCATCAGCCCGACTAGCGCCCGGAATGAGCAGTTCTTC.

The rearrangement joins TRBV6-1 to TRBJ1-6; D possibly corresponds to TRBD1 (6 bases). Germline lookup yields CDR1 MNHNS and CDR2 SASEGT. There are 15 residues in the CDR3. V gave up 1 base and J gave up 9 bases, with 13 bases separating them. Here the CDR3 DNA reads TGTGCCAGCAGTGAAGGCCCAGGGGACCCTTCACCCCTCCACTTT. Translating it yields CASSEGPGDPSPLHF.

The V call is TRBV10-2, the J call TRBJ1-1, with 7 bases lining up with TRBD1. The length of the CDR3 is 15 residues. The germline gives CDR1 WSHSY, CDR2 SAAADI. V gave up 3 bases and J gave up 7 bases; unmatched junction bases: 11. The CDR3 here is CASSDTSPGQVEAFF. The CDR3 bases are TGCGCCAGCAGTGACACCTCCCCCGGACAGGTTGAAGCTTTCTTT.

The chain employs TRBV5-1 and TRBJ1-2; the D is unclear. The CDR3 spans 14 residues. CDR1 is SGHRS, CDR2 YFSETQ, per germline. Trimming removed 4 bases at V and 3 bases at J, with 13 bases between. The CDR3 is CASSRQWGDYGYTF. DNA for the CDR3: TGCGCCAGCAGCCGGCAGTGGGGAGACTATGGCTACACCTTC.

This chain links TRBV9 with TRBJ1-6; D remains unclear. The CDR3 totals 15 residues. Trimming pared 4 bases from V and 8 bases from J, leaving 16 bases between. Germline values: CDR1 SGDLS, CDR2 YYNGEE. As DNA, the CDR3 is TGTGCCAGCAGCCCTCGACGGGGTCTCGATTCACCCCTCCACTTT. Protein: CASSPRRGLDSPLHF.

V and J are TRBV5-1 and TRBJ2-1; tentatively, D is TRBD2 (5 bases). This CDR3 has 16 residues. V was cut by 1 base and J by 1 base, with 12 bases left in between. Germline V lookup: CDR1 SGHRS, CDR2 YFSETQ. The DNA for the CDR3 is TGCGCCAGCAGCTTGCAGCCGGGGTCGTCCTACAATGAGCAGTTCTTC. It encodes CASSLQPGSSYNEQFF.

This chain uses TRBV5-1 with TRBJ2-1, with D unresolved. Trimming removed 0 bases at V and 0 bases at J, with 7 bases between. Germline loops: CDR1 SGHRS, CDR2 YFSETQ. This CDR3 is 15 amino acids long. As DNA, the CDR3 is TGCGCCAGCAGCTTGGTGGAGAGCTCCTACAATGAGCAGTTCTTC. It translates to CASSLVESSYNEQFF.

This clone was counted a single time. The chain is built from TRBV6-4 and TRBJ1-1, with TRBD1 identical over 7 bases. This CDR3 contains 13 residues. J gave up 2 bases and V 6 bases, and 3 bases lay outside the gene matches. From germline, CDR1 is MRHNA and CDR2 SNTAGT. The CDR3 sequence is CASSGTANTEAFF. The CDR3 DNA follows: TGTGCCAGCAGCGGGACAGCCAACACTGAAGCTTTCTTT.

The rearrangement uses TRBV19 and TRBJ1-5; the D gene is possibly TRBD1 (5 bases). The length of the CDR3 is 16 residues. Trimming cost V 5 bases and J 1 base, with 15 bases left between them. Germline loops: CDR1 LNHDA, CDR2 SQIVND (reference sequence). CDR3 nucleotide sequence: TGTGCCAGTAGTTCAACCCCAGGGTCGAGCAATCAGCCCCAGCATTTT. Translated: CASSSTPGSSNQPQHF.

V is TRBV6-5 and J is TRBJ1-4; perhaps TRBD1 as D (6 bases). Per the germline V gene, CDR1 is MNHEY and CDR2 is SVGAGI. This CDR3 has 14 residues. Trimming shortened V by 6 bases and J by 8 bases, and 16 bases separated the two germline ends. Here the CDR3 DNA reads TGTGCCAGCAGGATCTTGGGGGCGCGAGAAAAACTGTTTTTT. It translates to CASRILGAREKLFF.

This chain joins TRBV6-6 and TRBJ1-5, with a tentative D call TRBD1 (5 bases). The CDR3 runs to 13 residues. CDR1 is MNHNY, CDR2 SVGAGI, per germline (reference sequence). Trimming pared 8 bases from V and 5 bases from J, leaving 13 bases between. Written as DNA, the CDR3 is TGTGCCAGCCGACTAGGGGATTATCAGCCCCAGCATTTT. Protein: CASRLGDYQPQHF.

The chain has TRBV9 and TRBJ2-1; possible D gene TRBD2, 5 bases. V shed 3 bases and J shed 4 bases, with 8 bases lying between them. The CDR3 has 13 amino acids. Germline V gene sequence: CDR1 SGDLS, CDR2 YYNGEE. CDR3 nucleotide sequence: TGTGCCAGCAGCGCCGGGATTTACAATGAGCAGTTCTTC. Protein sequence: CASSAGIYNEQFF.

The chain has TRBV11-2 and TRBJ1-2; D is perhaps TRBD1 (5 bases). The CDR3 length is 13 residues. Deletions cut 0 bases from V and 8 bases from J, with 10 bases between. Germline CDR1 is SGHAT and CDR2 is FQNNGV. CDR3 residues: CASSLDRTRGYTF. For the CDR3, the DNA is TGTGCCAGCAGCTTAGACCGGACACGGGGCTACACCTTC.

In DNA, the CDR3 is TGTGCCAGCAGCCCTCGAGGCACCGGGGAGCTGTTTTTT. Its protein is CASSPRGTGELFF. V usage is TRBV3-1 (or the pseudogene TRBV3-2) and J usage is TRBJ2-2; D call uncertain. The CDR3 spans 13 residues. Germline values: CDR1 LGHDT, CDR2 YNNKEL (reference sequence). V lost 4 bases and J 4 bases, leaving 7 bases between the germline ends.

V and J are TRBV28 and TRBJ1-3; TRBD1 matches at 11 bases. The ends lost 7 bases at V and 2 bases at J; junction bases unmatched: 10. Germline V gives CDR1 MDHEN, CDR2 SYDVKM. CDR3 size: 17 residues. The CDR3, as DNA: TGTGCCAGCATGAAACCCGGGACAGGGGGTCCTGGAAACACCATATATTTT. It is translated as CASMKPGTGGPGNTIYF. The full variable domain, rest sourced from reference TRBV28 and TRBJ1-3, is DVKVTQSSRYLVKRTGEKVFLECVQDMDHENMFWYRQDPGLGLRLIYFSYDVKMKEKGDIPEGYSVSREKKERFSLILESASTNQTSMYLCASMKPGTGGPGNTIYFGEGSWLTVV.

This chain connects TRBV28 to TRBJ1-1; 9 nucleotides align to TRBD1. Germline V gives CDR1 MDHEN, CDR2 SYDVKM. V lost 3 bases to trimming and J lost 5 bases; unmatched junction nucleotides: 1. The CDR3 is 13 amino acids. CDR3 sequence (DNA): TGTGCCAGCAGTTTCGGACAGGGGACTGAAGCTTTCTTT. This sequence encodes CASSFGQGTEAFF.

V is TRBV2 and J is TRBJ1-4; 8 bases map to TRBD1. Losses at the gene ends were 6 bases for V and 7 bases for J; bases not matched to a gene: 7. From germline, CDR1 is SNHLY and CDR2 FYNNEI. The CDR3 extends over 14 amino acids. The CDR3 spells CASSLDRGGEKLFF. Written as DNA, the CDR3 is TGTGCCAGCAGCCTCGACAGGGGCGGTGAAAAACTGTTTTTT.

This chain joins TRBV5-1 and TRBJ2-7, with 8 nucleotides matching TRBD1. The CDR3 is 13 residues long. Germline loops: CDR1 SGHRS, CDR2 YFSETQ. V gave up 3 bases and J gave up 3 bases; unmatched junction bases: 2. The CDR3 DNA reads TGCGCCAGCAGCTCGGGACAGGACTACGAGCAGTACTTC. Translating gives CASSSGQDYEQYF.

The chain has TRBV20-1 and TRBJ2-3; 9 nucleotides line up with TRBD2. V was pared by 3 bases and J by 4 bases, with 11 bases of the junction left unmatched. The CDR3 contains 16 residues. From germline, CDR1 is DFQATT and CDR2 SNEGSKA (reference sequence). The CDR3 coding sequence is TGCAGTGCTAGTGGGGGCCTTCTAGCGGGGCCAGATACGCAGTATTTT. Protein product: CSASGGLLAGPDTQYF.

The chain joins TRBV12-3 or TRBV12-4 to TRBJ2-5; tentatively, D is TRBD1 (6 bases). The CDR3 covers 13 residues. Deletions cut 3 bases from V and 7 bases from J, with 12 bases between. The CDR3 DNA follows: TGTGCCAGCAGTTTCGGCGCCAGGGGGACCCAGTACTTC. Protein product: CASSFGARGTQYF.

The V call is TRBV6-5, the J call TRBJ1-3; TRBD1 matches 7 bases. With 0 bases clipped from V and 3 bases from J, the junction kept 2 bases outside the gene matches. The CDR3 is 15 amino acids. CDR1 MNHEY and CDR2 SVGAGI come from the germline V gene. The CDR3 loop reads CASSYSYRGGNTIYF. CDR3 in DNA: TGTGCCAGCAGTTACTCGTACAGGGGTGGAAACACCATATATTTT.

The chain has TRBV7-9 and TRBJ1-5; unclear D gene. V was trimmed by 1 base and J by 3 bases, leaving 10 bases between them. The CDR3 is 15 residues long. CDR1 and CDR2 (germline): SEHNR, FQNEAQ (reference sequence). Here the CDR3 reads CASSLVNSFNQPQHF. Written as DNA, the CDR3 is TGTGCCAGCAGCTTAGTTAACAGCTTCAATCAGCCCCAGCATTTT.

The rearrangement joins TRBV5-1 to TRBJ1-2, with a weak D call TRBD1 (5 bases). V shed 1 base and J shed 3 bases, with 19 bases lying between them. The germline gives CDR1 SGHRS, CDR2 YFSETQ. CDR3 size: 17 residues. The CDR3 protein is CASSLLYTDTKYYGYTF. The CDR3 DNA is TGCGCCAGCAGCTTGTTATATACGGACACAAAGTACTATGGCTACACCTTC.

CDR3 nucleotide sequence: TGTGCCAGCAGCTTGAGAGGGGGCGACCAGCCCCAGCATTTT. Its protein product is CASSLRGGDQPQHF. This rearrangement joins TRBV5-8 to TRBJ1-5; 7 bases agree with TRBD1. This CDR3 is built from 14 residues. Trimming took 1 base from V and 7 from J; bases not matched to a gene: 5. The V gene's germline CDR1 is SGHTS and CDR2 YDEGEE.

This clone was observed once. The V and J genes are TRBV24-1 and TRBJ1-6, with 8 bases that match TRBD1. This CDR3 is 16 amino acids long. CDR1 KGHDR and CDR2 SFDVKD come from the germline V gene. The V and J ends lost 9 bases and 5 bases, in that order; junction bases with no gene match: 11. CDR3 sequence: CATPWEDRAHNSPLHF. The CDR3 DNA is TGTGCCACCCCCTGGGAGGACAGGGCGCATAATTCACCCCTCCACTTT.